The clone carrying this T cell receptor (beta chain) was found a few times. The antigen remains undetermined. The data are from a study of T-cell reconstitution after alpha-beta-depleted transplantation in children. This CDR3 has 15 amino acids. Trimming removed 4 bases from V and 1 base from J, with 13 bases in between. CDR1 MDHEN and CDR2 SYDVKM come from the germline V gene. Study-wide points: Several hundred expanded graft clones reportedly supplied alpha-beta T cells about two months after transplant. T-cell numbers and diversity, one year after transplant, stemmed largely from T cells that were newly produced.

Construction of the TCRbeta library involved unique molecular identifiers. TCRdb used MiXCR to reprocess the PCR reads, holding one entry per CDR3 protein. The top ten clones hold around 7.6% of a sample with some 300,000 distinct CDR3 sequences, over 9.5% of them seen once. The source material was PBMCs, sampled before TCRalphabeta/CD19-depleted stem cell transplant. This TCR came from a boy under three years old with acute myeloid leukemia, due to receive a stem cell transplant. V gene TRBV28 combines with J gene TRBJ1-1, with D possibly matching TRBD1 (5 bases). The CDR3 loop is CASSSPGGGNTEAFF. The CDR3 nucleotides are TGTGCCAGCAGTTCCCCCGGGGGGGGGAACACTGAAGCTTTCTTT.